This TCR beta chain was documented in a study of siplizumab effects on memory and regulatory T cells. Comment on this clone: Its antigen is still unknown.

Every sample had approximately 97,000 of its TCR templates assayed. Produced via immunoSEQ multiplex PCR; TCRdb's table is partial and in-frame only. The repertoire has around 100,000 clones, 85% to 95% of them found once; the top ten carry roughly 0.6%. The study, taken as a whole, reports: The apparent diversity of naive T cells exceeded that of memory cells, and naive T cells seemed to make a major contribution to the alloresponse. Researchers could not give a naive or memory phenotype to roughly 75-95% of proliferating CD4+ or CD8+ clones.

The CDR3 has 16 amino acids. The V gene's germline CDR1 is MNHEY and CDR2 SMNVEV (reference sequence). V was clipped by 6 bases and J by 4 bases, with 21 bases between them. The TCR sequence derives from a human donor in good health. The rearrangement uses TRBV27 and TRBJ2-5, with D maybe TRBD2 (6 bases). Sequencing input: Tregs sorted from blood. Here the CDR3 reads CASRPGWGGRGETQYF. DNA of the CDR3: TGTGCCAGCAGACCCGGGTGGGGCGGGCGGGGAGAGACCCAGTACTTC.